This TCR beta chain was obtained from a study of blood T cell repertoires in COVID-19 (dated by TCRdb to 2019 to 2021). Regarding the research as a whole: Samples from collaborators originated in the United States, Italy and Spain and spanned both the acute and convalescent phases of COVID-19. Nearly every sample came with metadata listing a de-identified subject ID, COVID-19 status, age in years and sex. The repertoires were released in a freely available public database intended as a resource for research on the immune response to SARS-CoV-2. Samples came from the ongoing ImmuneRACE study (first 160 participants) plus 1,254 subjects from 6 global collaborators. The dataset comprised deeply sampled blood TCRbeta repertoires from subjects exposed to, actively infected with, or recovered from COVID-19. Where available, HLA class I and class II types were taken from metadata supplied by the sample provider and were not determined by assay-based typing. The prospective study material was composed of cDNA or gDNA derived from T cells, B-cell-depleted T cells, or PBMCs.

TCRbeta CDR3 regions were amplified from genomic DNA using the immunoSEQ Assay, a bias-controlled multiplex PCR. In the original analysis: The number of nucleated cells in each sample was estimated from the amplification of reference gene primers within the assay. To quantify the absolute abundance of each unique TCRbeta CDR3 rearrangement, sequence reads were collapsed and filtered. For each sample, productive Simpson clonality was calculated as the square root of Simpson's diversity index across productive rearrangements. Here the immuneACCESS table is served through TCRdb, limited to in-frame sequences with V and J called. Missing clones are a known gap in these copies; in checked studies unresolved V genes cover under half, and the rest lacks a known reason. V, J and clone size are those of that table, while D and trimming were read from the DNA. In this sample the table shows a few hundred thousand clones, roughly 83% of which occur a single time. The top ten clonotypes cover 1.5% to 2% of the sample.

What the work shows at the level of the full study, not this receptor alone: The amount of clinical and demographic metadata varied by source and participant and was provided uncurated.

With regard to this clone: Its specific antigen is unknown. Per-nucleotide qualities are absent, and no much larger clonotype sits a single base away.

Whole blood was collected in K2EDTA tubes by collaborating institutions according to the institutions' own protocols. For TCRbeta analysis, collaborators shipped samples as frozen whole blood, isolated PBMCs, or DNA extracted from either of those sample types. At the junction V is shortened by 5 bases and J by 4 bases; bases outside the gene matches: 20. The germline V gene gives CDR1 as MDHEN and CDR2 as SYDVKM. The CDR3 measures 18 amino acids from cysteine to phenylalanine. Only the CDR3 DNA is retained, 54 bases long and in frame from the first base. The rearranged chain carries TRBV28 and TRBJ2-7, with 7 junctional bases fitting TRBD2. Source material: peripheral blood. The sequence was obtained from a woman aged 50 to 60 with acute or convalescent COVID-19. The sequence in DNA is TGTGCCAGCAGTCCCCCCGTTTCCCTCGGCGGGAGAAGATACGAGCAGTACTTC. Its protein is CASSPPVSLGGRRYEQYF.